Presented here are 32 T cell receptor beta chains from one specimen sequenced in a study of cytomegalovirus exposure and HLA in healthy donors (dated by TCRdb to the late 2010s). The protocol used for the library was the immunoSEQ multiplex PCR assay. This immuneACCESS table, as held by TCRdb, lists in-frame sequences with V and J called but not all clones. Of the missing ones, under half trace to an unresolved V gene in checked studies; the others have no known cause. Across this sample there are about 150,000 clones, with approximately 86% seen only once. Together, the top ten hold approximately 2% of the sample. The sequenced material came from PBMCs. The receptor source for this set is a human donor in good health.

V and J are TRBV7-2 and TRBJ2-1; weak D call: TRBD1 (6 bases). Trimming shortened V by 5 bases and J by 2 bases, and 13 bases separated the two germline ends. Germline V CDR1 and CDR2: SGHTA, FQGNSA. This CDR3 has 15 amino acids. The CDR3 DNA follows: TGTGCCAGCAGCCAAACACAGGGAACCTACAATGAGCAGTTCTTC. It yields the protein CASSQTQGTYNEQFF. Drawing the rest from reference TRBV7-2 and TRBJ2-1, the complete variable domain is GAGVSQSPSNKVTEKGKDVELRCDPISGHTALYWYRQSLGQGLEFLIYFQGNSAPDKSGLPSDRFSAERTGGSVSTLTIQRTQQEDSAVYLCASSQTQGTYNEQFFGPGTRLTVL.

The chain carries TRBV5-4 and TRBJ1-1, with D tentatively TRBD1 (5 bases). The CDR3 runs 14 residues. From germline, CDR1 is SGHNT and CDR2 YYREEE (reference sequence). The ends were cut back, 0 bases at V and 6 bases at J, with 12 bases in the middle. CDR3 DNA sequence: TGTGCCAGCAGCTTGGCCGGAGGGGTCCCTGAAGCTTTCTTT. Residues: CASSLAGGVPEAFF.

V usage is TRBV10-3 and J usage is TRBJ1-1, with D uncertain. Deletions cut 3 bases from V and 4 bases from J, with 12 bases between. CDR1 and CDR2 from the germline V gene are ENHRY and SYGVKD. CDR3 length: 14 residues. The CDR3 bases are TGTGCCATCAGTGATCTTCGGGTCGCCACTGAAGCTTTCTTT. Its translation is CAISDLRVATEAFF.

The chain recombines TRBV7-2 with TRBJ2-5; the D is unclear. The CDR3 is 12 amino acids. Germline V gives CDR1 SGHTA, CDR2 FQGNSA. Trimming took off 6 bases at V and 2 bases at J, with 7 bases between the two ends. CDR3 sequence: CASSGSQETQYF. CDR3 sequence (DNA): TGTGCCAGCAGTGGCTCGCAAGAGACCCAGTACTTC.

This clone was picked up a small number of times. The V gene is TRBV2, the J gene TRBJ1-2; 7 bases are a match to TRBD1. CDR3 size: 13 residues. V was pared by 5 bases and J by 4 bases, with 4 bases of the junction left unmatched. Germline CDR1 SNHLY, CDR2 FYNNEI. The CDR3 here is CASSLTGSYGYTF. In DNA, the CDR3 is TGTGCCAGCAGTTTGACAGGGAGCTATGGCTACACCTTC. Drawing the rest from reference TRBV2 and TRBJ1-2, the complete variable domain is EPEVTQTPSHQVTQMGQEVILRCVPISNHLYFYWYRQILGQKVEFLVSFYNNEISEKSEIFDDQFSVERPDGSNFTLKIRSTKLEDSAMYFCASSLTGSYGYTFGSGTRLTVV.

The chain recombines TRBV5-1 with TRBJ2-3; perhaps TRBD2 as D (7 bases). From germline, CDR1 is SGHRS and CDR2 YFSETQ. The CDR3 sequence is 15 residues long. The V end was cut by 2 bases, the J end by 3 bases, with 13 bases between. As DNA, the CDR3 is TGCGCCAGCAGCTTAGGGGGGGGCACAACAGATACGCAGTATTTT. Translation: CASSLGGGTTDTQYF.

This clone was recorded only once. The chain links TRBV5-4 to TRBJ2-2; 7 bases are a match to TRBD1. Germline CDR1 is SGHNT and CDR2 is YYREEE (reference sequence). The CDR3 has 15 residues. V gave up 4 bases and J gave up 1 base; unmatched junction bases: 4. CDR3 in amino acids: CASSLGQVNTGELFF. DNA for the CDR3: TGTGCCAGCAGCCTAGGACAGGTGAACACCGGGGAGCTGTTTTTT.

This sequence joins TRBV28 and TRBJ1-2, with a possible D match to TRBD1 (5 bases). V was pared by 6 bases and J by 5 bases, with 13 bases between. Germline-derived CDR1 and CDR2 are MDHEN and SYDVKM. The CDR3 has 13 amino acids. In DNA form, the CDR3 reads TGTGCCAGCAGGCGTGGGGCAGATTATGGCTACACCTTC. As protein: CASRRGADYGYTF.

This CDR3 reads CASGYRYTNNEQFF. CDR3 nucleotide sequence: TGCGCCAGCGGCTACCGATACACTAACAATGAGCAGTTCTTC. This rearrangement joins TRBV5-1 to TRBJ2-1; D call uncertain. V lost 7 bases, J lost 5 bases, and 16 bases lay in between. The germline V gene has CDR1 SGHRS and CDR2 YFSETQ. The CDR3 loop spans 14 amino acids.

DNA for the CDR3: TGTGCCAGCAGCGGACAGGGGATTCGCAATCAGCCCCAGCATTTT. The encoded protein is CASSGQGIRNQPQHF. The chain joins TRBV28 to TRBJ1-5, with 9 bases lining up with TRBD1. The CDR3 is made up of 15 amino acids. The V gene end was trimmed by 6 bases and the J gene end by 2 bases; junction bases not matched to a gene: 5. Looked up from germline, CDR1 is MDHEN and CDR2 is SYDVKM.

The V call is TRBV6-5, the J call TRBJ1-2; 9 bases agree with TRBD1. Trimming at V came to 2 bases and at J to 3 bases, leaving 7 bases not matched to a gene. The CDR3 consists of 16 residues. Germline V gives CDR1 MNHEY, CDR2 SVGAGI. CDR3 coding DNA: TGTGCCAGCAGTTACCTCGGGGGACAGGGACACTATGGCTACACCTTC. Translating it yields CASSYLGGQGHYGYTF.

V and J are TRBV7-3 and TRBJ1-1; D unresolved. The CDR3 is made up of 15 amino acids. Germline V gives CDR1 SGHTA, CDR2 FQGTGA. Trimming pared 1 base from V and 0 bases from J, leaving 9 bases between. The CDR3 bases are TGTGCCAGCAGCTTAATCCCTTTAATGAACACTGAAGCTTTCTTT. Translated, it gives CASSLIPLMNTEAFF.

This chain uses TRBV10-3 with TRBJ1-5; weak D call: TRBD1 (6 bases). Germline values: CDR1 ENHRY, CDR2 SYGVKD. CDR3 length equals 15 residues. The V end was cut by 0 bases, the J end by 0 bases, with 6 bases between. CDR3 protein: CAISESGASNQPQHF. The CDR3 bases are TGTGCCATCAGTGAGTCGGGGGCTAGCAATCAGCCCCAGCATTTT.

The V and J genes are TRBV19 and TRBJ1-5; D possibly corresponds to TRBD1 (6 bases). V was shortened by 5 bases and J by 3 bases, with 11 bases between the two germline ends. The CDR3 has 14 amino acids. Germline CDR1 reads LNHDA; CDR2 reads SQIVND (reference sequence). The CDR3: CASSPDRHNQPQHF. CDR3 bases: TGTGCCAGTAGTCCAGACAGGCACAATCAGCCCCAGCATTTT. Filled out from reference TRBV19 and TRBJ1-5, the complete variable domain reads DGGITQSPKYLFRKEGQNVTLSCEQNLNHDAMYWYRQDPGQGLRLIYYSQIVNDFQKGDIAEGYSVSREKKESFPLTVTSAQKNPTAFYLCASSPDRHNQPQHFGDGTRLSIL.

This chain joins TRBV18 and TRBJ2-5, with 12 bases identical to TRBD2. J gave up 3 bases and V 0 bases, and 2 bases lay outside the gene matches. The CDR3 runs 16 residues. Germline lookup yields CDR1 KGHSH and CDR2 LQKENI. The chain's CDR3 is CASSPPWTSGEETQYF. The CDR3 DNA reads TGTGCCAGCTCACCACCCTGGACTAGCGGGGAAGAGACCCAGTACTTC.

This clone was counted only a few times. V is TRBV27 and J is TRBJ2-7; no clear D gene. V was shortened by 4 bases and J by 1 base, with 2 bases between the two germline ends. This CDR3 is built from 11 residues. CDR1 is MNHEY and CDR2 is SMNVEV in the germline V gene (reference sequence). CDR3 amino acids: CASSSSYEQYF. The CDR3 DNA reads TGTGCCAGCAGTTCTTCCTACGAGCAGTACTTC.

DNA of the CDR3: TGTGCCTGGAGTGCCTCAGGGGAACTTGAAAAACTGTTTTTT. Protein sequence: CAWSASGELEKLFF. The chain carries TRBV30 and TRBJ1-4; tentative D call: TRBD1 (6 bases). V lost 1 base to trimming and J lost 7 bases, with 13 bases between them. The CDR3 runs to 14 residues. Germline V gene lookup returns CDR1 GTSNPN and CDR2 SVGIG (reference sequence).

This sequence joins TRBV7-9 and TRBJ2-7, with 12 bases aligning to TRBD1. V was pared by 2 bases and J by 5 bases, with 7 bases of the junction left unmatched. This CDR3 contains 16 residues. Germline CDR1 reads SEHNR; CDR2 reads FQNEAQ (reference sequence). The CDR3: CASSLRYGTGGHEQYF. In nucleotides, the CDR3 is TGTGCCAGCAGCTTACGGTACGGGACAGGGGGCCACGAGCAGTACTTC.

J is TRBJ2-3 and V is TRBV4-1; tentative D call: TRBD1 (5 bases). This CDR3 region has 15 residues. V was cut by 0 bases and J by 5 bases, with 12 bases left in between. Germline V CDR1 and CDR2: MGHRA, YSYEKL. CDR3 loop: CASSQDRDLRDTQYF. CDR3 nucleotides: TGCGCCAGCAGCCAAGACAGGGATCTGCGAGATACGCAGTATTTT.

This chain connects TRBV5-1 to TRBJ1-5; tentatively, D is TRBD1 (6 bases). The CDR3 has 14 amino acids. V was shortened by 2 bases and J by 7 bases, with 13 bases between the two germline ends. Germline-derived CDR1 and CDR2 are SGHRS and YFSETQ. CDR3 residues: CASSLESGVQPQHF. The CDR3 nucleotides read TGCGCCAGCAGCTTAGAATCAGGGGTGCAGCCCCAGCATTTT.

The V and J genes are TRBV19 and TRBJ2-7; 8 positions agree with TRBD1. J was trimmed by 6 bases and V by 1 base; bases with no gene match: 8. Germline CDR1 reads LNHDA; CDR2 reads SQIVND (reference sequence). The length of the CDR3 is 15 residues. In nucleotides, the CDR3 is TGTGCCAGTAGTATAGGAGGACAGGGAGGCGGCGAGCAGTACTTC. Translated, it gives CASSIGGQGGGEQYF.

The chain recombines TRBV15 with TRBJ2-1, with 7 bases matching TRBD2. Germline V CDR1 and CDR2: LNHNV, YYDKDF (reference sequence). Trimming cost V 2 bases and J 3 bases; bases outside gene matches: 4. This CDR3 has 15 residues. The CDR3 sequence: CATSRPRTSYNEQFF. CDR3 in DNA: TGTGCCACCAGCAGACCCCGGACTAGCTACAATGAGCAGTTCTTC.

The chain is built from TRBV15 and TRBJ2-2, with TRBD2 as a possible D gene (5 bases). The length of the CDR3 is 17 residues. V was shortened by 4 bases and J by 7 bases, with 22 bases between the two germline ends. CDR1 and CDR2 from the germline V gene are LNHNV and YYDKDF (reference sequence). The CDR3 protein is CATSILPTGVIGGELFF. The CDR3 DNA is TGTGCCACCAGCATCCTCCCCACCGGGGTAATTGGCGGGGAGCTGTTTTTT.

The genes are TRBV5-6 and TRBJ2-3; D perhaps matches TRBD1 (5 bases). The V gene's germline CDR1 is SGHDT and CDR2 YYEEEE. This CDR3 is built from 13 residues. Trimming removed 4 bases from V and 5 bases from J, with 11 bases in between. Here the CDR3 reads CASSDRVGDTQYF. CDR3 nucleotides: TGTGCCAGCAGCGACAGAGTAGGAGATACGCAGTATTTT.

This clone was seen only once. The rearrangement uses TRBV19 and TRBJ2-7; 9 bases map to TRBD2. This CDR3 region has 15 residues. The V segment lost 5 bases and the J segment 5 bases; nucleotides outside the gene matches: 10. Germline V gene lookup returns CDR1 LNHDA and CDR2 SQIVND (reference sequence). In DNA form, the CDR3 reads TGTGCCAGTAGTCTAAGCGGGAGGCGGGGAGACGAGCAGTACTTC. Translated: CASSLSGRRGDEQYF.

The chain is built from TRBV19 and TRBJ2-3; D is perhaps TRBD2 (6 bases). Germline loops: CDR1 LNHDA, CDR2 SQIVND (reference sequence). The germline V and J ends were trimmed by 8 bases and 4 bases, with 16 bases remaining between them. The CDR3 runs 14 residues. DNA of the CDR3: TGTGCCAGTCGCGGGGCGGACCACCCAGATACGCAGTATTTT. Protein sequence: CASRGADHPDTQYF.

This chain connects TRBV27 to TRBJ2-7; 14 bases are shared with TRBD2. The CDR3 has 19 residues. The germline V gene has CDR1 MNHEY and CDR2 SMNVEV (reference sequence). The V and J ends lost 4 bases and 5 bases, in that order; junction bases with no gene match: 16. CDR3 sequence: CASSSIFAGLAGVVNEQYF. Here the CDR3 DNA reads TGTGCCAGCAGTTCCATATTCGCGGGACTAGCGGGAGTAGTGAACGAGCAGTACTTC.

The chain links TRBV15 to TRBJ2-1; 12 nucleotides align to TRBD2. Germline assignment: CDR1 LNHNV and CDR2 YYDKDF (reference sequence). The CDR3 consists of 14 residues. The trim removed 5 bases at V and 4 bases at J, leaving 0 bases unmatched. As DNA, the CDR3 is TGTGCCACCAGCCTAGCGGGGGGGTACAATGAGCAGTTCTTC. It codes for CATSLAGGYNEQFF.

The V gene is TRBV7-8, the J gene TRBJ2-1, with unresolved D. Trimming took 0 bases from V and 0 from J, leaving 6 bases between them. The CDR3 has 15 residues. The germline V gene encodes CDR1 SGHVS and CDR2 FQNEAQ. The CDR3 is CASSLAAGSYNEQFF. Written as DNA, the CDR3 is TGTGCCAGCAGCTTAGCGGCTGGCTCCTACAATGAGCAGTTCTTC.

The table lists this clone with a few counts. Here the CDR3 DNA reads TGTGCCAGCAGCTTAGACCTAGAAGGAAATCAGCCCCAGCATTTT. It translates to CASSLDLEGNQPQHF. This chain links TRBV7-2 with TRBJ1-5; D is ambiguous. V was shortened by 1 base and J by 4 bases, with 11 bases between the two germline ends. Germline V gene sequence: CDR1 SGHTA, CDR2 FQGNSA. The CDR3 extends over 15 amino acids.

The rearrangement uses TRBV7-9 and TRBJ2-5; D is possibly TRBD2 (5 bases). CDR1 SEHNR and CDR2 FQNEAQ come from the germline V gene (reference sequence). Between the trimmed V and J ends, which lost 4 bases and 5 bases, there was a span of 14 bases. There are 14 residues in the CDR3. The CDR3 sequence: CASSSTSEVETQYF. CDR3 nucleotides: TGTGCCAGCAGCTCTACCTCGGAGGTTGAGACCCAGTACTTC.

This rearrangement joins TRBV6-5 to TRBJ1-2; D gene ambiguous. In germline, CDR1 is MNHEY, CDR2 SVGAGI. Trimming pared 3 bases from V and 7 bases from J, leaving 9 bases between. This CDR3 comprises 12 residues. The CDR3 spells CASSYTGSGYTF. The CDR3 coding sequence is TGTGCCAGCAGTTATACCGGGTCTGGCTACACCTTC.